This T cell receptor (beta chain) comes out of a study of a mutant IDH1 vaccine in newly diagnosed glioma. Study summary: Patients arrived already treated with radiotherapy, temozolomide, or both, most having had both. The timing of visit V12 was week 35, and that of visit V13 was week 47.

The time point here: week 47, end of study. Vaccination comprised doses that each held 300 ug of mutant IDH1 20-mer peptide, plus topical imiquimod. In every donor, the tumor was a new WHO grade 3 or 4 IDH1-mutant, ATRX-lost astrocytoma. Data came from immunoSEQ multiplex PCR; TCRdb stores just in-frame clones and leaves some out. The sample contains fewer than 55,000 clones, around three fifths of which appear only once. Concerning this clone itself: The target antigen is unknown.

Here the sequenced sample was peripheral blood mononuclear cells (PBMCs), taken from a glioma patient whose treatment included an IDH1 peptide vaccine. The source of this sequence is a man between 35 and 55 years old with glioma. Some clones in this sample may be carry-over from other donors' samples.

The CDR3 spells CASSKGGSRQETQYF. The CDR3 nucleotides are TGTGCCAGCAGTAAAGGGGGAAGTAGACAAGAGACCCAGTACTTC. V gene TRBV2 combines with J gene TRBJ2-5; weak D call: TRBD1 (6 bases). This CDR3 is built from 15 residues. V was cut by 5 bases and J by 2 bases, with 15 bases left in between. Per germline, CDR1 SNHLY and CDR2 FYNNEI.